This TCR beta chain was sequenced for a study of CD8 T cells in Susac syndrome. Broader study findings: A relatively small number of individuals underwent TCR sequencing and HLA analysis.

CDR3 size: 18 residues. Per germline, CDR1 DFQATT and CDR2 SNEGSKA (reference sequence). V shed 1 base and J 4 bases; nucleotides not matched to a gene: 17. This clonotype has just one count. What it recognizes is unknown. Sequencing targeted TCR beta in blood CD8+ and CD4+ T cells. When the RNA was reverse transcribed, random hexamers were used with an input of roughly 0.5 to 1 ug. The authors amplified TCR beta CDR3 across 54 Vbeta and 13 Jbeta using immunoSEQ multiplex PCR. TCRdb used MiXCR to reprocess the immunoSEQ multiplex PCR reads, holding one entry per CDR3 protein. The table has about 430,000 distinct CDR3 sequences, approximately 85% seen once.

The chain joins TRBV20-1 to TRBJ1-1; 8 bases are a match to TRBD1. The clonotype comes from a human donor with multiple sclerosis. Sequencing input: CD8+ T cells from PBMCs. CDR3 sequence: CSARAWGGTGRQGTEAFF. CDR3 DNA: TGCAGTGCTAGAGCCTGGGGGGGGACAGGACGGCAGGGCACTGAAGCTTTCTTT.